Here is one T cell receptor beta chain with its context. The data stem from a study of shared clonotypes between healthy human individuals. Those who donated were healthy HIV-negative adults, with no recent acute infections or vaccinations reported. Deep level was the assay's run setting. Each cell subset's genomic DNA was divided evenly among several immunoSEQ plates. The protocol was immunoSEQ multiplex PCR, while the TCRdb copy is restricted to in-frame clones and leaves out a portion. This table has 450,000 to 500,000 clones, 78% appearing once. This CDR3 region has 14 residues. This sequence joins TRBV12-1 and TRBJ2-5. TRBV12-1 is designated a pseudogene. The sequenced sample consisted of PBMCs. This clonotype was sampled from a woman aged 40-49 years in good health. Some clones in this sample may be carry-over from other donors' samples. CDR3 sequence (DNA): TGTGCCAGCAGCGTCCGGGACCACCAAGAGACCCAGTACTTC. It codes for CASSVRDHQETQYF.